This T cell receptor beta chain stems from a study of blood T cell repertoires in COVID-19. Study information: Acute and convalescent COVID-19 samples came from the United States, Italy and Spain. The analysed material was cDNA or gDNA that came from T cells, B-cell-depleted T cells, or PBMCs.

The CDR3 consists of 16 residues. Germline V gives CDR1 LNHDA, CDR2 SQIVND (reference sequence). V was pared by 0 bases and J by 8 bases, with 9 bases of the junction left unmatched. In the original workflow: Amplifying reference gene primers gave estimates of nucleated cell counts. Method: immunoSEQ multiplex PCR; TCRdb's copy keeps in-frame clones and lacks some. D and trimming were read from the DNA, whereas the V and J calls and clone size are those reported in that table. The repertoire includes fewer than 300,000 clones, 82% of them detected once, and roughly 3.1% sits in the top ten. J is TRBJ1-4 and V is TRBV19; TRBD1 matches at 7 bases. This TCR derives from a woman aged 18-29 years with acute or convalescent COVID-19. The sample was peripheral blood. CDR3 sequence: CASSIEQGPEDEKLFF. CDR3 in DNA: TGTGCCAGTAGTATAGAACAGGGGCCAGAGGACGAAAAACTGTTTTTT.